The entry below gives a single TCR beta chain sequence along with its context. Its antigen specificity is not known. Base qualities are not recorded, but no much larger clone differs from it by a single base. The CDR3 regions of human TCRbeta chains were subjected to immunosequencing. Regarding the original processing steps: TCRs in the repertoires were matched against a reference library of SARS-CoV-2-specific TCRs that had been generated with the MIRA antigen-specificity platform. Breadth was defined as the fraction of unique TCRs that were SARS-CoV-2-associated. Depth was defined as the fraction of total T cells that were SARS-CoV-2-associated. Using the MIRA data, each spike-specific TCR was assigned both to the spike region to which the TCR was reactive and to a CD4 or CD8 class. Log10-transformed breadth and depth values were compared by one-way ANOVA with Sidak's multiple comparisons tests. The clones in this table, taken by TCRdb from immuneACCESS, are in-frame only. Not every clone is retained; where verified, under half of the shortfall comes from an unresolved V gene, and the cause of the rest is unknown. V and J calls and clone size are those listed in that table; D and trimming were worked out from the DNA. The sample table contains about 110,000 clones; only one count was recorded for more than 70% of them. Around 10% of the sample rests with the top ten.

The data were obtained in a study of T cell responses to AZD1222 COVID-19 vaccine (dated by TCRdb to the early 2020s). At the level of the whole study: AZD1222 recipients given second doses at about 4 weeks or at about 12 weeks were pooled, since spike-specific TCR depth and breadth were not found to differ between the two schedules. A total of about 230 trial participants underwent TCR sequencing, of whom nearly 210 received two doses of AZD1222 and around 26 received two doses of the MenACWY control vaccine. Enrollment into the trials was organized by age into subgroups of 18-55, 56-69 and 70-plus years, and those subgroups contained approximately 150, 30 and 60 TCR-sequenced participants, respectively. The research as a whole found: No day 14 peak-response samples were available, so repertoires were characterized only after the peak T cell response. A significant rise in spike-specific TCR breadth and depth was observed after two AZD1222 doses relative to day 0 and relative to MenACWY recipients. Conclusions about previously exposed vaccinees are limited because only 6 or 7 AZD1222 recipients were SARS-CoV-2 seropositive at baseline. In the small 56-69-year group, the increase in depth fell short of significance, most likely because of low power. Participants were mostly white British and included more females than males, and it was suggested by the authors that clonal diversity may have been underestimated. Epitopes outside the regions mutated in the B.1.351 and B.1.1.7 variants were reportedly recognized by nearly half of the unique spike-specific TCRs. The vaccine-associated CD4 TCRs covered the entire spike protein, and the dominant responses fell in regions 160-218 and 743-854.

The time point label of this sample denotes: baseline before first vaccination. The vaccinee samples were drawn from two UK trials, COV001 and COV002, one of which was a single-blind randomized controlled phase 2/3 trial testing AZD1222 (ChAdOx1 nCoV-19) in healthy adults. Trial participant PBMC samples were collected at day 0 and day 28 after the second dose for TCRbeta chain sequencing. This sample comprised peripheral blood, obtained on day 0 of AZD1222 vaccination. The TCR originated in an adult in good health.

This receptor has the CDR3 CASSLSHRNTEAFF. DNA sequence: TGTGCCAGCAGCTTATCACACCGGAACACTGAAGCTTTCTTT. The rearrangement combines TRBV7-8 with TRBJ1-1, with the D gene uncertain. From a lookup of the germline V gene, CDR1 and CDR2 are SGHVS and FQNEAQ. Trimming costs V 2 bases and J 1 base, and their ends lie 8 bases apart. From its cysteine to its phenylalanine, the CDR3 spans 14 amino acids. Only the CDR3 region is kept as DNA, spanning 42 bases read in frame from base 1.